What follows describes a single TCR beta chain. The record originates from a study of cytomegalovirus exposure and HLA in healthy donors. The CDR3 extends over 13 amino acids. Germline CDR1 reads LNHDA; CDR2 reads SQIVND (reference sequence). V lost 4 bases to trimming and J lost 1 base, with 7 bases between them. Measured with immunoSEQ multiplex PCR; TCRdb has only the in-frame clones, and not every one. The sample includes 280,000 or so clones, approximately 88% of them seen just once. Sequencing input: PBMCs. This TCR was recovered from a woman between 18 and 30 years old in good health and CMV-seronegative. The chain combines TRBV19 with TRBJ1-1, with a tentative D call TRBD1 (5 bases). CDR3 protein: CASSTTANTEAFF. CDR3 bases: TGTGCCAGTAGTACGACAGCGAACACTGAAGCTTTCTTT.